The 9 T cell receptor beta chains presented below share a single source sample, sequenced in a study of OX40 agonist ivuxolimab in advanced cancers. Generated by immunoSEQ multiplex PCR, the TCRdb table keeps only in-frame clones and is missing some. The sample includes tens of thousands of clones, approximately 91% of them seen just once. The specimen comprised CD4+ or CD8+ T cells sorted from blood, sampled in a trial of the OX40 agonist ivuxolimab. Receptors originate from an adult with an advanced solid tumor such as melanoma, head and neck, liver or kidney cancer.

V and J are TRBV7-2 and TRBJ2-7; no clear D gene. The CDR3 is 14 amino acids. Deletions cut 3 bases from V and 5 bases from J, with 14 bases between. Per the germline V gene, CDR1 is SGHTA and CDR2 is FQGNSA. For the CDR3, the DNA is TGTGCCAGCAGCTTGTTCTCTCGAAGCGACGAGCAGTACTTC. This codes for CASSLFSRSDEQYF.

This chain links TRBV2 with TRBJ2-7, with D hard to call. The CDR3 length is 11 residues. Trimming pared 8 bases from V and 6 bases from J, leaving 11 bases between. In germline, CDR1 is SNHLY, CDR2 FYNNEI. CDR3 sequence reads: CASRYHAEQYF. Here the CDR3 DNA reads TGTGCCAGCCGTTATCATGCCGAGCAGTACTTC.

The rearrangement joins TRBV6-1 to TRBJ2-3; the match to TRBD2 covers 10 bases. Trimming removed 1 base from V and 6 bases from J; junction bases left unmatched: 10. The CDR3 sequence is 17 residues long. Germline-derived CDR1 and CDR2 are MNHNS and SASEGT. CDR3 in amino acids: CASSEGQALAGLDTQYF. The CDR3 coding sequence is TGTGCCAGCAGTGAAGGGCAGGCACTAGCGGGGTTGGATACGCAGTATTTT.

The CDR3 DNA sequence: TGTGCCAGCAGCTTCTTAGCCACAGATACGCAGTATTTT. Protein: CASSFLATDTQYF. This sequence joins TRBV11-3 and TRBJ2-3; D gene unclear. Looked up from germline, CDR1 is SGHNT and CDR2 is YENEEA. The V end was cut by 3 bases, the J end by 2 bases, with 6 bases between. The CDR3 length is 13 residues. Combining the CDR3 with reference TRBV11-3 and TRBJ2-3 gives the whole variable domain EAGVVQSPRYKIIEKKQPVAFWCNPISGHNTLYWYLQNLGQGPELLIRYENEEAVDDSQLPKDRFSAERLKGVDSTLKIQPAELGDSAVYLCASSFLATDTQYFGPGTRLTVL.

The chain carries TRBV27 and TRBJ1-5; D is undetermined. Per the germline V gene, CDR1 is MNHEY and CDR2 is SMNVEV (reference sequence). Trimming stripped 6 bases from V and 0 bases from J, with 12 bases between. This CDR3 has 15 amino acids. CDR3 sequence reads: CASRPLGNSNQPQHF. In DNA form, the CDR3 reads TGTGCCAGCAGGCCGTTGGGGAATAGCAATCAGCCCCAGCATTTT.

J is TRBJ2-7 and V is TRBV30, with 9 bases aligning to TRBD1. This CDR3 region has 13 residues. Germline V gives CDR1 GTSNPN, CDR2 SVGIG (reference sequence). V shed 5 bases, J shed 4 bases, and the junction held 6 bases outside the gene matches. CDR3 sequence: CAWSKDRGYEQYF. CDR3 in DNA: TGTGCCTGGTCTAAGGACAGGGGTTACGAGCAGTACTTC.

This rearrangement joins TRBV29-1 to TRBJ1-4; the D is unclear. From germline, CDR1 is SQVTM and CDR2 ANQGSEA. This CDR3 spans 11 amino acids. Trimming left V 4 bases short and J 4 bases short, with 4 bases between. The CDR3 DNA reads as TGCAGCGTTGGGGGTAATGAAAAACTGTTTTTT. Translated, it gives CSVGGNEKLFF.

The chain uses TRBV18 and TRBJ2-7, with TRBD1 matching 7 bases. J lost 3 bases, V lost 6 bases, and 14 bases had no gene match. This CDR3 has 16 amino acids. Germline lookup yields CDR1 KGHSH and CDR2 LQKENI. CDR3 region: CASSLGTPGGIYEQYF. For the CDR3, the DNA is TGTGCCAGCTCCCTCGGAACCCCAGGGGGAATCTACGAGCAGTACTTC.

V gene TRBV7-2 combines with J gene TRBJ1-6; 9 bases fit TRBD1. The germline V gene encodes CDR1 SGHTA and CDR2 FQGNSA. V shed 2 bases, J shed 9 bases, and the junction held 11 bases outside the gene matches. CDR3 length: 17 amino acids. CDR3: CASSLRAPTGGGSPLHF. The CDR3 nucleotides read TGTGCCAGCAGCTTACGCGCCCCGACAGGGGGAGGTTCACCCCTCCACTTT.